This TCR beta chain was documented in a study of blood T cells in healthy people across ages. Regarding the study as a whole: There were more naive CD4+ cells and higher diversity in long-lived donors than in aged donors.

Through a sample-barcoded 5' primer and a J-beta primer mix, a second PCR was run for roughly 6 to 11 cycles. TCRdb called the 5' RACE reads again in MiXCR, with one record for every CDR3 protein. In the table there are 550,000 to 800,000 distinct CDR3 sequences, about a third of which are singletons. Extracted total RNA amounted to at least 5.5 micrograms for each sample. There are 15 residues in the CDR3. In germline, CDR1 is DFQATT, CDR2 SNEGSKA (reference sequence). J lost 4 bases, V lost 3 bases, and 8 bases had no gene match. For this clonotype: Its antigen is unidentified.

Sequenced sample: blood. The TCR comes from a woman over 75 in good health. V is TRBV20-1 and J is TRBJ2-3; 9 nucleotides agree with TRBD2. For the CDR3, the DNA is TGCAGTGCTAGGGGTAGCGGGGGCCTCTCAGATACGCAGTATTTT. This sequence encodes CSARGSGGLSDTQYF.